This T cell receptor (beta chain) was obtained from a study of cytomegalovirus exposure and HLA in healthy donors. In this sample, this clone turned up a few times. Its antigen is not known. A read error may produce the germline difference seen at one junction end. Germline values: CDR1 MNHNS, CDR2 SASEGT. This CDR3 spans 11 amino acids. The PCR ran on 60 Vbeta and 13 Jbeta primers. Generated by immunoSEQ multiplex PCR, the TCRdb table keeps only in-frame clones and is missing some. Of 120,000 or so clones listed, around three quarters were seen once; the top ten hold 3% to 3.5%. Study-wide findings and caveats: In an earlier analysis, productive rearrangement rates for most beta V segments clustered near 87% or 30%.

The chain employs TRBV6-1 and TRBJ1-1; D is unclear. The source material was PBMCs. The receptor's source is a woman aged 45-59 years in good health and CMV-seronegative. The CDR3: CASMGREAWGF. The CDR3 DNA sequence: TGTGCCAGCATGGGCCGGGAAGCCTGGGGCTTT.